Below are 29 T cell receptor beta chains sequenced from a single sample in a study of early T cells in non-severe SARS-CoV-2 infection. TCRdb recomputed calls from the 5' RACE reads with MiXCR, one row per CDR3 protein. The table shows around 67,000 distinct CDR3 sequences, with 9.5% to 15% occurring only once. The sequencing input was whole blood. The source of these receptors is an adult who was a healthcare worker with PCR-confirmed SARS-CoV-2 infection or an uninfected control (not recorded which).

A few counts support this clonotype. J is TRBJ2-1 and V is TRBV18; 8 bases line up with TRBD2. The J segment lost 9 bases and the V segment lost 4 bases, leaving 17 bases of the junction unmatched. CDR1 and CDR2 (germline): KGHSH, LQKENI. This CDR3 has 17 amino acids. The CDR3 nucleotides are TGTGCCAGCTCACTCTTCACCCGGGGACTAGGGGTTCCTGAGCAGTTCTTC. Translation: CASSLFTRGLGVPEQFF.

This clonotype was recorded at least ten times. The chain recombines TRBV5-6 with TRBJ2-1; 10 nucleotides agree with TRBD2. In germline, CDR1 is SGHDT, CDR2 YYEEEE. The CDR3 runs to 17 residues. V shed 1 base and J 7 bases; nucleotides not matched to a gene: 11. The CDR3 region is CASSLWGLARVRNEQFF. The CDR3 nucleotides are TGTGCCAGCAGCTTGTGGGGACTAGCGAGAGTAAGGAATGAGCAGTTCTTC.

This clonotype was observed a few times. A much bigger clone sits one base away, suggesting this may be a read error. V and J are TRBV5-5 and TRBJ1-2, with 10 bases lining up with TRBD1. This CDR3 is built from 16 residues. The germline V gene has CDR1 SGHKS and CDR2 YYEKEE (reference sequence). CDR3 residues: CVSSLDRRDRGDGYTF. The CDR3 bases are TGTGTCAGCAGCCTCGACCGCCGGGACAGGGGTGATGGCTACACCTTC.

This clonotype was observed a few times. The CDR3 DNA is TGTGCCAGCAGCTTCCGTCCCGTGGAGACCCAGTACTTC. This encodes CASSFRPVETQYF. The V call is TRBV7-2, the J call TRBJ2-5; D is unresolved. Per the germline V gene, CDR1 is SGHTA and CDR2 is FQGNSA. CDR3 length: 13 residues. V lost 3 bases to trimming and J lost 5 bases, with 10 bases between them. The variable domain in full, completed from reference TRBV7-2 and TRBJ2-5, reads GAGVSQSPSNKVTEKGKDVELRCDPISGHTALYWYRQSLGQGLEFLIYFQGNSAPDKSGLPSDRFSAERTGGSVSTLTIQRTQQEDSAVYLCASSFRPVETQYFGPGTRLLVL.

This clonotype was seen many times. J is TRBJ2-1 and V is TRBV20-1; 12 bases map to TRBD2. CDR1 and CDR2 from the germline V gene are DFQATT and SNEGSKA (reference sequence). This CDR3 has 15 residues. The J segment lost 5 bases and the V segment lost 0 bases, leaving 2 bases of the junction unmatched. The CDR3 sequence is CSAREGLAGNNEQFF. The CDR3 DNA reads TGCAGTGCTAGAGAAGGACTAGCGGGGAACAATGAGCAGTTCTTC.

This clonotype has ten or more counts. Compared with germline, one end of the junction differs, possibly owing to a read error. The rearrangement links TRBV3-1 to TRBJ2-1, with D unclear. Germline CDR1 reads LGHDT; CDR2 reads YNNKEL (reference sequence). The CDR3 has 16 amino acids. The CDR3 reads CAGSQDTLWQNNEQFF. The CDR3 region has the DNA TGTGCCGGCAGCCAAGACACTTTGTGGCAGAACAATGAGCAGTTCTTC.

There are many counts of this clonotype. The chain carries TRBV6-2 or TRBV6-3 and TRBJ2-5; weak D call: TRBD2 (6 bases). V lost 4 bases and J lost 5, with 11 bases in between. The CDR3 covers 13 residues. From germline, CDR1 is MNHEY and CDR2 SVGEGT. The CDR3 coding sequence is TGTGCCAGCAGTTCAGGAGGGAAGGAGACCCAGTACTTC. It specifies CASSSGGKETQYF.

At least ten counts were recorded for this clonotype. The chain has TRBV20-1 and TRBJ1-1; D possibly corresponds to TRBD1 (5 bases). The V gene lost 2 bases and the J gene lost 1 base, with 14 bases spanning the gap. In germline, CDR1 is DFQATT, CDR2 SNEGSKA (reference sequence). The CDR3 runs 15 residues. CDR3: CSARKGEGKNTEAFF. The DNA for the CDR3 is TGCAGTGCTAGAAAAGGGGAGGGGAAGAACACTGAAGCTTTCTTT.

This clonotype has at least ten counts. The chain recombines TRBV12-3 or TRBV12-4 with TRBJ2-2; 8 nucleotides match TRBD2. V dropped 6 bases and J dropped 1; count of bases not matched to a gene: 7. The CDR3 is 16 amino acids. For the CDR3, the DNA is TGTGCCAGCAGGGCCACGGGGGGGCAGAACACCGGGGAGCTGTTTTTT. This encodes CASRATGGQNTGELFF.

This clonotype is a singleton in its sample. V and J are TRBV7-9 and TRBJ1-2; D might be TRBD1 (6 bases). This CDR3 contains 15 residues. Germline V gene sequence: CDR1 SEHNR, CDR2 FQNEAQ (reference sequence). Trimming took 2 bases from V and 8 from J, leaving 18 bases between them. CDR3 amino acids: CASSLRDINVWGYTF. CDR3 sequence (DNA): TGTGCCAGCAGCTTAAGGGACATCAATGTCTGGGGCTACACCTTC. The entire variable domain, with the rest obtained from reference TRBV7-9 and TRBJ1-2, is as follows: DTGVSQNPRHKITKRGQNVTFRCDPISEHNRLYWYRQTLGQGPEFLTYFQNEAQLEKSRLLSDRFSAERPKGSFSTLEIQRTEQGDSAMYLCASSLRDINVWGYTFGSGTRLTVV.

This clonotype was picked up a small number of times. The chain uses TRBV9 and TRBJ2-7, with D perhaps matching TRBD1 or TRBD2 (7 bases each). The CDR3 totals 18 residues. Trimming stripped 4 bases from V and 5 bases from J, with 28 bases between. Per germline, CDR1 SGDLS and CDR2 YYNGEE. CDR3 sequence: CASSTTLVREGAPDEQYF. CDR3 in DNA: TGTGCCAGCAGCACCACCCTAGTCAGGGAGGGGGCACCGGACGAGCAGTACTTC.

The sample holds many counts of this clonotype. The CDR3 nucleotides are TGTGCCAGCAGCTTAGACTGGCGGTCCTACAATGAGCAGTTCTTC. This sequence encodes CASSLDWRSYNEQFF. The J gene is TRBJ2-1, the V gene TRBV7-9; D is ambiguous. The CDR3 is 15 amino acids. CDR1 SEHNR and CDR2 FQNEAQ come from the germline V gene (reference sequence). V was pared by 1 base and J by 1 base, with 8 bases between.

The rearrangement joins TRBV7-2 to TRBJ2-5, with a tentative D call TRBD2 (5 bases). Per germline, CDR1 SGHTA and CDR2 FQGNSA. The V end lost 2 bases, the J end lost 2 bases, and 9 bases lay between the germline ends. The CDR3 spans 14 residues. CDR3 in DNA: TGTGCCAGCAGCTTACTAGCCAAGCAAGAGACCCAGTACTTC. It codes for CASSLLAKQETQYF.

This clonotype appeared many times. The chain carries TRBV27 and TRBJ2-1, with 12 positions matching TRBD2. This CDR3 has 16 amino acids. CDR1 and CDR2 (germline): MNHEY, SMNVEV (reference sequence). J lost 9 bases, V lost 3 bases, and 9 bases had no gene match. CDR3 region: CASSFRLAGGPSEQFF. CDR3 nucleotides: TGTGCCAGCAGTTTCAGGCTAGCGGGAGGGCCAAGTGAGCAGTTCTTC.

V usage is TRBV29-1 and J usage is TRBJ2-1, with 7 positions matching TRBD1. This CDR3 comprises 15 residues. Germline loops: CDR1 SQVTM, CDR2 ANQGSEA. V shed 3 bases, J shed 3 bases, and the junction held 8 bases outside the gene matches. The CDR3 nucleotides read TGCAGCGTTGAGGTCAGGGGGAAAAACTACAATGAGCAGTTCTTC. Its translation is CSVEVRGKNYNEQFF.

This clonotype has at least ten counts. The DNA for the CDR3 is TGTGCCAGCAGTTTGCCCTCCAATGAGCAGTTCTTC. This codes for CASSLPSNEQFF. The rearrangement uses TRBV27 and TRBJ2-1; D is undetermined. CDR1 is MNHEY and CDR2 is SMNVEV in the germline V gene (reference sequence). This CDR3 has 12 residues. V shed 3 bases and J shed 6 bases, with 6 bases lying between them.

This clonotype occurred many times. V gene TRBV10-3 combines with J gene TRBJ1-1; 9 positions agree with TRBD1. Germline-derived CDR1 and CDR2 are ENHRY and SYGVKD. The CDR3 is 16 amino acids. J was trimmed by 5 bases and V by 4 bases; bases with no gene match: 11. This CDR3 is CAISASEGQGGTEAFF. The CDR3 DNA reads TGTGCCATCAGTGCATCGGAGGGACAGGGAGGGACTGAAGCTTTCTTT.

This clonotype was counted at least ten times. DNA of the CDR3: TGTGCCAGCCAGAGCCGGACTAACTTTCCCTACGAGCAGTACTTC. It translates to CASQSRTNFPYEQYF. The chain recombines TRBV6-5 with TRBJ2-7; possibly TRBD2 for D (6 bases). CDR1 MNHEY and CDR2 SVGAGI come from the germline V gene. The CDR3 contains 15 residues. V lost 8 bases and J 2 bases, leaving 19 bases between the germline ends.

At least ten counts were recorded for this clonotype. The V gene is TRBV4-3, the J gene TRBJ2-1; unclear D gene. Trimming took off 1 base at V and 0 bases at J, with 7 bases between the two ends. Germline assignment: CDR1 LGHNA and CDR2 YSLEER. This CDR3 is 15 amino acids long. CDR3 region: CASSQGSTSYNEQFF. The CDR3 bases are TGCGCCAGCAGCCAAGGTTCTACCTCCTACAATGAGCAGTTCTTC.

This clonotype was seen many times. The chain employs TRBV9 and TRBJ2-3; the match to TRBD1 covers 8 bases. The germline V gene encodes CDR1 SGDLS and CDR2 YYNGEE. J was trimmed by 1 base and V by 2 bases; bases with no gene match: 3. The CDR3 runs 15 residues. The CDR3 DNA sequence: TGTGCCAGCAGCGTCTCAGGGGGCGGCACAGATACGCAGTATTTT. Protein sequence: CASSVSGGGTDTQYF. The full variable domain, in which reference TRBV9 and TRBJ2-3 provide the parts outside the CDR3, is DSGVTQTPKHLITATGQRVTLRCSPRSGDLSVYWYQQSLDQGLQFLIQYYNGEERAKGNILERFSAQQFPDLHSELNLSSLELGDSALYFCASSVSGGGTDTQYFGPGTRLTVL.

This chain joins TRBV6-2 or TRBV6-3 and TRBJ2-1, with 8 positions matching TRBD1. J gave up 5 bases and V 6 bases, and 9 bases lay outside the gene matches. This CDR3 contains 15 residues. Per germline, CDR1 MNHEY and CDR2 SVGEGT. The CDR3 region is CASSCCGTGNNEQFF. The CDR3 nucleotides are TGTGCCAGCAGCTGCTGTGGGACAGGCAACAATGAGCAGTTCTTC.

V and J are TRBV11-2 and TRBJ2-3; TRBD2 matches at 11 bases. The CDR3 length is 17 residues. The V segment lost 2 bases and the J segment 5 bases; nucleotides outside the gene matches: 9. CDR1 SGHAT and CDR2 FQNNGV come from the germline V gene. For the CDR3, the DNA is TGTGCCAGCAGCTTAATAGTAGCGGGGGGGCCTCGAGATACGCAGTATTTT. The encoded protein is CASSLIVAGGPRDTQYF.

The chain uses TRBV28 and TRBJ1-1; D uncertain. The ends were cut back, 8 bases at V and 1 base at J, with 11 bases in the middle. The germline V gene has CDR1 MDHEN and CDR2 SYDVKM. This CDR3 has 13 residues. The CDR3 nucleotides read TGTGCCAGCCAGGAATTTCCGAACACTGAAGCTTTCTTT. It codes for CASQEFPNTEAFF.

This clonotype was recorded many times. The chain employs TRBV12-3 or TRBV12-4 and TRBJ1-1; 8 bases match TRBD1. The CDR3 runs 16 residues. The V segment lost 5 bases and the J segment 6 bases; nucleotides outside the gene matches: 14. This CDR3 is CASSLIQGVPHAEAFF. The CDR3 bases are TGTGCCAGCAGTCTCATACAGGGGGTCCCTCATGCTGAAGCTTTCTTT.

The chain joins TRBV6-5 to TRBJ2-3, with a weak D call TRBD2 (6 bases). In germline, CDR1 is MNHEY, CDR2 SVGAGI. The ends were cut back, 0 bases at V and 4 bases at J, with 14 bases in the middle. This CDR3 comprises 16 residues. The CDR3 DNA is TGTGCCAGCAGTTACTCGACCCTACGACTAGCAGATACGCAGTATTTT. Amino acids: CASSYSTLRLADTQYF.

This clonotype was seen at least ten times. The rearrangement uses TRBV20-1 and TRBJ2-7, with 10 positions matching TRBD1. This CDR3 has 11 amino acids. Germline lookup yields CDR1 DFQATT and CDR2 SNEGSKA (reference sequence). With 8 bases clipped from V and 4 bases from J, the junction kept 2 bases outside the gene matches. The CDR3 region is CSPGQGYEQYF. The CDR3 DNA reads as TGCAGTCCGGGACAGGGGTACGAGCAGTACTTC.

This chain uses TRBV7-2 with TRBJ2-2, with D perhaps given as TRBD1 or TRBD2 (5 bases each). CDR1 is SGHTA and CDR2 is FQGNSA in the germline V gene. Trimming stripped 5 bases from V and 4 bases from J, with 11 bases between. The CDR3 is 14 residues long. CDR3 protein: CASSPGPFTGELFF. The CDR3 nucleotides read TGTGCCAGCAGCCCGGGGCCCTTCACCGGGGAGCTGTTTTTT.

This clonotype has at least ten counts. This chain uses TRBV7-2 with TRBJ1-1; D gene uncertain. The CDR3 is 15 residues long. Trimming removed 1 base from V and 6 bases from J, with 15 bases in between. CDR1 and CDR2 from the germline V gene are SGHTA and FQGNSA. The CDR3 nucleotides read TGTGCCAGCAGCTTAGTGAGGCTTCAGGCCCCTGAAGCTTTCTTT. Translation gives CASSLVRLQAPEAFF.

This clonotype was found many times. V and J are TRBV12-5 and TRBJ1-6; the D gene is possibly TRBD1 (6 bases). CDR1 LGHNT and CDR2 FRNRAP come from the germline V gene. Trimming stripped 3 bases from V and 7 bases from J, with 19 bases between. The CDR3 spans 17 residues. This CDR3 is CASGFGKQGLRNSPLHF. In nucleotides, the CDR3 is TGTGCTAGTGGTTTCGGAAAACAGGGTCTGCGGAATTCACCCCTCCACTTT.